This TCR beta chain originates from a study of neurological immune-mediated disorders. Indicated time point: technical triplicate 3. It was from 2 million PBMCs stored at -80 C that the unsorted libraries were obtained. Between the trimmed V and J ends, which lost 4 bases and 11 bases, there was a span of 12 bases. Germline V gene lookup returns CDR1 MGHDK and CDR2 SYGVNS. The CDR3 has 13 amino acids. The authors made cDNA by 5'RACE with 10-nucleotide random UMIs. The output of every sequencing run exceeded 190 million TCR-beta sequences, derived from 15-18 subjects. TCRdb itself ran the 5' RACE reads through MiXCR, one entry per CDR3 protein. Among about 45,000 distinct CDR3 sequences listed, around a fifth were seen once. This clonotype was recorded once.

Sequenced input: PBMCs. The TCR originated in a man aged 55-75 years with HTLV-1-associated myelopathy (HAM/TSP). The chain carries TRBV25-1 and TRBJ1-6, with D unresolved. This CDR3 is CASSAAENTPLHF. For the CDR3, the DNA is TGTGCCAGCAGTGCAGCGGAGAATACACCCCTCCACTTT.